This TCR beta chain was captured by sequencing in a study of technical replicates of blood from several donors. Trimming at V came to 1 base and at J to 7 bases, leaving 5 bases not matched to a gene. Germline CDR1 is SEHNR and CDR2 is FQNEAQ (reference sequence). The CDR3 is 15 amino acids. Profiling relied on immunoSEQ multiplex PCR, and the TCRdb table lists in-frame clones only, not all of them. The data contain tens of thousands of clones, approximately 93% of them seen just once; the ten biggest clones take up roughly 5%. The genes are TRBV7-9 and TRBJ1-4; 8 bases match TRBD1. This receptor was obtained from a human donor in good health. Some clones in this sample may be carry-over from other donors' samples. The sequenced sample consisted of PBMCs. The CDR3 loop reads CASSLVGQAGEKLFF. CDR3 DNA: TGTGCCAGCAGCTTAGTGGGACAGGCGGGTGAAAAACTGTTTTTT.